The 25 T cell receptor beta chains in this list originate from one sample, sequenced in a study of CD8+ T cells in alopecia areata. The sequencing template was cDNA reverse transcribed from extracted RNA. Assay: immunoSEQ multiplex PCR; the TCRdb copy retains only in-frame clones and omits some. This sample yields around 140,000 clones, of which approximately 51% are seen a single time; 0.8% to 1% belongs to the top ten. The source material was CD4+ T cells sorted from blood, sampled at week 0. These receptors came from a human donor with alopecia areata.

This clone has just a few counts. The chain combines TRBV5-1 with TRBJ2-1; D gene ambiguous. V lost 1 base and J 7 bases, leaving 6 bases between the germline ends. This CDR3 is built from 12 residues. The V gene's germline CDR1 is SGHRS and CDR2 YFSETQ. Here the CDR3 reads CASSLPGNEQFF. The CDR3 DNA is TGCGCCAGCAGCTTGCCTGGGAATGAGCAGTTCTTC.

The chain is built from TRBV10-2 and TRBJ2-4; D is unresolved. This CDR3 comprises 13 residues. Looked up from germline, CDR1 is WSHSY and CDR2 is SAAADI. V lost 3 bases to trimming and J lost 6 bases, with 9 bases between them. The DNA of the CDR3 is TGCGCCAGCAGTGAAGGCAGCCTAAACATTCAGTACTTC. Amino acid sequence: CASSEGSLNIQYF.

This CDR3 reads CASRSSGASNEQFF. CDR3 coding DNA: TGTGCCAGCAGGTCGTCGGGGGCGAGTAATGAGCAGTTCTTC. The chain carries TRBV27 and TRBJ2-1; D may match TRBD1 or TRBD2 (6 bases each). Trimming took off 6 bases at V and 7 bases at J, with 16 bases between the two ends. Germline lookup yields CDR1 MNHEY and CDR2 SMNVEV (reference sequence). The CDR3 has 14 amino acids.

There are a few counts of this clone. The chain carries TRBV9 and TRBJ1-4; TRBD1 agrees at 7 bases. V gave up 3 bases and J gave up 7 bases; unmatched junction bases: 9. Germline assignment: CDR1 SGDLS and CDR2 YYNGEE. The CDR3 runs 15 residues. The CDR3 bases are TGTGCCAGCAGCGCCCAGACAGGGTACAGTGAAAAACTGTTTTTT. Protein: CASSAQTGYSEKLFF.

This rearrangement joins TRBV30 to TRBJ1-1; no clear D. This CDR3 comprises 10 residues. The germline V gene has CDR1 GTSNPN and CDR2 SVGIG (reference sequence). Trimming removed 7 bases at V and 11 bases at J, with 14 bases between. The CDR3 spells CASLGSGAFF. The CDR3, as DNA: TGTGCCTCCTTGGGGTCGGGGGCTTTCTTT.

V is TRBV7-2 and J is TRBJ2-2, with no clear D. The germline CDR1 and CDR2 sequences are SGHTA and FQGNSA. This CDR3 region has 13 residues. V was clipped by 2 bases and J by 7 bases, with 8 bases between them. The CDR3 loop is CASSLSQVGELFF. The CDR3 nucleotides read TGTGCCAGCAGCTTAAGTCAGGTCGGGGAGCTGTTTTTT.

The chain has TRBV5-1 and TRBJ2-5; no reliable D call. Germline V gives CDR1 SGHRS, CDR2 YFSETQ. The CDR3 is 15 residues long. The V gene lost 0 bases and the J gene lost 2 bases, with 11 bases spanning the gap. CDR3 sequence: CASSLGLGSQETQYF. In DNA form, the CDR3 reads TGCGCCAGCAGCTTGGGGTTAGGCAGTCAAGAGACCCAGTACTTC.

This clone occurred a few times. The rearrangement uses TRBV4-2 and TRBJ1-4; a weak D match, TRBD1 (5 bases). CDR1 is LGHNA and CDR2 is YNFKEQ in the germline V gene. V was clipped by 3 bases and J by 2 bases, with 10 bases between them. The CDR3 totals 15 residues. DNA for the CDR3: TGTGCCAGCAGCCAGCGAGGGGAGACTAATGAAAAACTGTTTTTT. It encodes CASSQRGETNEKLFF.

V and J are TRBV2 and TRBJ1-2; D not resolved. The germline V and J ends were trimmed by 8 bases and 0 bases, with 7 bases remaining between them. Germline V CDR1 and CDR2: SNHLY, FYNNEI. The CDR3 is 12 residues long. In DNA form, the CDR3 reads TGTGCCAGCTACGGAGCTAACTATGGCTACACCTTC. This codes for CASYGANYGYTF.

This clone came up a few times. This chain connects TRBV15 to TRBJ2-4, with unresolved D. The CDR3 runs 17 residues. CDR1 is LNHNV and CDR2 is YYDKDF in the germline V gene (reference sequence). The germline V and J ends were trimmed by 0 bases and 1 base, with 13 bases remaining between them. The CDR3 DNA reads TGTGCCACCAGCAGAGATCAGTGGAGTTATGCCAAAAACATTCAGTACTTC. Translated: CATSRDQWSYAKNIQYF.

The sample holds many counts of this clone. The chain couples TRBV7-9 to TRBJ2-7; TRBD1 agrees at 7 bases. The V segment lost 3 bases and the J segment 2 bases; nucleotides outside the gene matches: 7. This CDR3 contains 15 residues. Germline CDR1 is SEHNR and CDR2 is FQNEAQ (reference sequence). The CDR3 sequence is CASSLSGTVAYEQYF. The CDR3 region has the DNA TGTGCCAGCAGCTTGTCCGGGACAGTGGCCTACGAGCAGTACTTC.

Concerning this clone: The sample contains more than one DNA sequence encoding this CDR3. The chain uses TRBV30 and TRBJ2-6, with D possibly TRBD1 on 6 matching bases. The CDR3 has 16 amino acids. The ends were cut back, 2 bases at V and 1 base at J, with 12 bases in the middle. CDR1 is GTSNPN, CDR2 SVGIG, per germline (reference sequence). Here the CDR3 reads CAWSPPGVSGANVLTF. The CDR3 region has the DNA TGTGCCTGGAGTCCACCAGGGGTATCTGGGGCCAACGTCCTGACTTTC.

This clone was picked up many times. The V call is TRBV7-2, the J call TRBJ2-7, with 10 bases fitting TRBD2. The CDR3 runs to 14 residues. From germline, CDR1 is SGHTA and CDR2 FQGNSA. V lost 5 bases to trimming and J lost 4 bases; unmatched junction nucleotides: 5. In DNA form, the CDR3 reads TGTGCCAGCAGCGTCGGACTAGCGGTATACGAGCAGTACTTC. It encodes CASSVGLAVYEQYF.

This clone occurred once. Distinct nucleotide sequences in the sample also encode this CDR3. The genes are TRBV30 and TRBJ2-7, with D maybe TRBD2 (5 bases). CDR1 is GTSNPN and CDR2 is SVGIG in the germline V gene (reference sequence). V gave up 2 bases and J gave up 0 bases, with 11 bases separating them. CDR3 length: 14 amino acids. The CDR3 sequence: CAWSHGGSSYEQYF. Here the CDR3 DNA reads TGTGCCTGGAGTCACGGAGGAAGCTCCTACGAGCAGTACTTC.

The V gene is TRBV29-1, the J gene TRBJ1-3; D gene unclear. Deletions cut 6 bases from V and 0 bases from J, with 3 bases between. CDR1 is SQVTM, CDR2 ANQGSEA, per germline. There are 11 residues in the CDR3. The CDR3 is CSVNSGNTIYF. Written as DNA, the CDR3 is TGCAGCGTGAACTCTGGAAACACCATATATTTT.

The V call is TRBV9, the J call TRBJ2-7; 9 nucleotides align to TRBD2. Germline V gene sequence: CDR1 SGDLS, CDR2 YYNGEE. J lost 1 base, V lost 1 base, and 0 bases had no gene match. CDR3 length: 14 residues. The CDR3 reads CASSVLAGSYEQYF. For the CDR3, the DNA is TGTGCCAGCAGCGTACTAGCGGGGTCCTACGAGCAGTACTTC.

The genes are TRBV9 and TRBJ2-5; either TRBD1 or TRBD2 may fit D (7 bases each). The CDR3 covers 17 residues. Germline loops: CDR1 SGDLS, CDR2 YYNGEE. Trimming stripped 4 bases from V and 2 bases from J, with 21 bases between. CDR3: CASSPGGGSRRQETQYF. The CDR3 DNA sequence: TGTGCCAGCAGCCCAGGGGGGGGCAGTCGGAGGCAAGAGACCCAGTACTTC.

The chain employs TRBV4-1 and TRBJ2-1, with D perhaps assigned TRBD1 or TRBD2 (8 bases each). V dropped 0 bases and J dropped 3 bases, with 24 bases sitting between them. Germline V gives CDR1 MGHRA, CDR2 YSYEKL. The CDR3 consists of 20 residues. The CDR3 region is CASSQDRGGTGQGRYNEQFF. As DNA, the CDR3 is TGCGCCAGCAGCCAAGATCGGGGGGGAACAGGACAGGGCCGCTACAATGAGCAGTTCTTC.

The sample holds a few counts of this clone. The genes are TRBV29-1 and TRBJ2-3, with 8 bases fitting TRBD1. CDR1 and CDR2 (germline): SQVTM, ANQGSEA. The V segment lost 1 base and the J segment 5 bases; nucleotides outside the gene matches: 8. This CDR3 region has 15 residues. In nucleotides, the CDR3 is TGCAGCGTTGAAGGCGGACAGGGTACGGGAGATACGCAGTATTTT. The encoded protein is CSVEGGQGTGDTQYF.

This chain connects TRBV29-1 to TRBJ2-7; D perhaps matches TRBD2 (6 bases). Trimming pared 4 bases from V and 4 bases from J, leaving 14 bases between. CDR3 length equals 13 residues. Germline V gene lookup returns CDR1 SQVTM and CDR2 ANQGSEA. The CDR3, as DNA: TGCAGCGTTGTAATAGCGGCAACTTACGAGCAGTACTTC. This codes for CSVVIAATYEQYF.

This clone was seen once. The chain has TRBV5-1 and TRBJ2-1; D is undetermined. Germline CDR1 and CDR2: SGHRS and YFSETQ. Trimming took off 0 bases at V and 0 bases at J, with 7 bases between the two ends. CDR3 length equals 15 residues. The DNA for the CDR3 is TGCGCCAGCAGCTTGGCCCCAGGCTCCTACAATGAGCAGTTCTTC. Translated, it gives CASSLAPGSYNEQFF.

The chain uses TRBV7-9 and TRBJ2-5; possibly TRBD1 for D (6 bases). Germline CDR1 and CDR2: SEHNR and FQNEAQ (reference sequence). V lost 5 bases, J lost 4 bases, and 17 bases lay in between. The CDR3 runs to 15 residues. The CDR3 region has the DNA TGTGCCAGCAGCCGTTTTCAGGGGCCAGGAGAGACCCAGTACTTC. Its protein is CASSRFQGPGETQYF.

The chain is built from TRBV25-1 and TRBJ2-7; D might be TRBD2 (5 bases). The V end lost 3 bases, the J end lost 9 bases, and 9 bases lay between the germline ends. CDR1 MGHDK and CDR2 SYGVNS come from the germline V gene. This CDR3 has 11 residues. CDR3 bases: TGTGCCAGCAGTGAGGGAGAGCGGCAGTACTTC. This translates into CASSEGERQYF.

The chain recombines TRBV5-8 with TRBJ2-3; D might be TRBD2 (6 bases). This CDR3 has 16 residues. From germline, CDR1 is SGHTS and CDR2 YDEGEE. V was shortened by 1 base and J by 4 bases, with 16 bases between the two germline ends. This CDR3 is CASSLSRRETADTQYF. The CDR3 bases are TGTGCCAGCAGCTTGTCCCGTCGGGAGACGGCAGATACGCAGTATTTT.

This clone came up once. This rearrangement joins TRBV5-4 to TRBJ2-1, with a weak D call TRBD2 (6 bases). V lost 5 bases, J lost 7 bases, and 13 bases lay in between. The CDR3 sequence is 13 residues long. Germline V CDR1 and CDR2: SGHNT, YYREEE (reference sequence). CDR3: CASRGGLANEQFF. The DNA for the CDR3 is TGTGCCAGCAGGGGGGGTCTAGCGAATGAGCAGTTCTTC.